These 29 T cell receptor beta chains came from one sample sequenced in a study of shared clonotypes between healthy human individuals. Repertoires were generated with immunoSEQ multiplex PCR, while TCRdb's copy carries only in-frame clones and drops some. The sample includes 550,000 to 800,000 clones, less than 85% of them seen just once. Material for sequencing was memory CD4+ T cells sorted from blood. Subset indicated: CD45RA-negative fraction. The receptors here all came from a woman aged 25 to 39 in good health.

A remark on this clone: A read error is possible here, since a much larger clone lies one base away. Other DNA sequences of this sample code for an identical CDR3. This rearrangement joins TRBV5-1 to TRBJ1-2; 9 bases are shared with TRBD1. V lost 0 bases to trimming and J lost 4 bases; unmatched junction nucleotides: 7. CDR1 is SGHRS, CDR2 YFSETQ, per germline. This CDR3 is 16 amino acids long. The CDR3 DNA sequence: TGCGCCAGCAGCTTGGGGGACAGGGATTCCCCCTATGGCTACACCTTC. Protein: CASSLGDRDSPYGYTF. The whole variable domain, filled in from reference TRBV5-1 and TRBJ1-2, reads KAGVTQTPRYLIKTRGQQVTLSCSPISGHRSVSWYQQTPGQGLQFLFEYFSETQRNKGNFPGRFSGRQFSNSRSEMNVSTLELGDSALYLCASSLGDRDSPYGYTFGSGTRLTVV.

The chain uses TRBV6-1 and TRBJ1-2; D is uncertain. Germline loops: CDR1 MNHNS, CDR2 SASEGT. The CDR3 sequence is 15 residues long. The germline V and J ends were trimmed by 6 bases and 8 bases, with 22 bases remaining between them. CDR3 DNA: TGTGCCAGCAGCCCAGGCGGCGTCGGTATGGGAGGCTACACCTTC. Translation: CASSPGGVGMGGYTF.

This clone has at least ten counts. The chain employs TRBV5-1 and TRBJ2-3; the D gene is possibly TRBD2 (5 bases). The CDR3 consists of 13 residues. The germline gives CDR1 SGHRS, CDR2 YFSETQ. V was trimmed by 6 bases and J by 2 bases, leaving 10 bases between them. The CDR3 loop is CASKAVSTDTQYF. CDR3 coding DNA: TGCGCCAGCAAAGCGGTTTCCACAGATACGCAGTATTTT.

The CDR3 bases are TGCGCCAGCGGGGCGGGTGGGGGCTCCTACAATGAGCAGTTCTTC. Encoded protein: CASGAGGGSYNEQFF. The gene calls are TRBV5-1 and TRBJ2-1; D is tentatively TRBD1 or TRBD2 (5 bases each). The CDR3 totals 15 residues. Per germline, CDR1 SGHRS and CDR2 YFSETQ. Trimming cost V 7 bases and J 0 bases, with 14 bases left between them.

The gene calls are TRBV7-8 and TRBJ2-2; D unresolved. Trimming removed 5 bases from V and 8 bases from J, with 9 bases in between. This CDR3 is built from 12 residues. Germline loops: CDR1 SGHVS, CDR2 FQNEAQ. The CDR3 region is CASSHRSGELFF. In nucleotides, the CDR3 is TGTGCCAGCAGCCACCGGTCTGGGGAGCTGTTTTTT.

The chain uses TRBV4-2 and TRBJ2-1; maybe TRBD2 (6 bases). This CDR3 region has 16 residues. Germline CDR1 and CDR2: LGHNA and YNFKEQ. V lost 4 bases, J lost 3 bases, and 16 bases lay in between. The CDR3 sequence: CASSRSGELDYNEQFF. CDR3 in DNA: TGTGCCAGCAGCCGCTCGGGGGAACTCGACTACAATGAGCAGTTCTTC.

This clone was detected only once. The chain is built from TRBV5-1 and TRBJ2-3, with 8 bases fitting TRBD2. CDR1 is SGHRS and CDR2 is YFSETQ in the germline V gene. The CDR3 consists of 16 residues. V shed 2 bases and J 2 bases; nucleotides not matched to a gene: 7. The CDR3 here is CASSFGAGGNTDTQYF. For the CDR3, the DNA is TGCGCCAGCAGCTTCGGGGCGGGGGGCAACACAGATACGCAGTATTTT.

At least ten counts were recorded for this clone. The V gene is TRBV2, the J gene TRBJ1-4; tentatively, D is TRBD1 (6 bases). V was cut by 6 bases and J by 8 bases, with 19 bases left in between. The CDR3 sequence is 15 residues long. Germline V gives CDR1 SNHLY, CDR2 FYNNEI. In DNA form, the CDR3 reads TGTGCCAGCAGGCTACAGGGTCGGCTTGTAGAAAAACTGTTTTTT. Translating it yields CASRLQGRLVEKLFF.

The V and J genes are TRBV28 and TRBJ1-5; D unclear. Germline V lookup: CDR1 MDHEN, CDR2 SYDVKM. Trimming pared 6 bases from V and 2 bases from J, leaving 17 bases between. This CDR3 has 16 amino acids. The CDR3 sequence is CASRWGGWVGNQPQHF. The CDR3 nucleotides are TGTGCCAGCAGGTGGGGAGGCTGGGTGGGCAATCAGCCCCAGCATTTT.

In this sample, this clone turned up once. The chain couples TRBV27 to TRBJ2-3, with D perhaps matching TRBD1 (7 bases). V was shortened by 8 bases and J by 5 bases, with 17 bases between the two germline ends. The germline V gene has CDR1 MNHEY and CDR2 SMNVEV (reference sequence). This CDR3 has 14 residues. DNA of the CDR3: TGTGCCAGCTCCATGACAGGGCGGGGAGATACGCAGTATTTT. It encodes CASSMTGRGDTQYF.

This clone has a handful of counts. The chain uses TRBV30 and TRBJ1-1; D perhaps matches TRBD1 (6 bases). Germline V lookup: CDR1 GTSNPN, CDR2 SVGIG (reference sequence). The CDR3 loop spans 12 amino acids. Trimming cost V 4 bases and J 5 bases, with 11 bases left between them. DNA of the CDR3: TGTGCCTGGAAGGAAGGGGGAACTGAAGCTTTCTTT. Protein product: CAWKEGGTEAFF. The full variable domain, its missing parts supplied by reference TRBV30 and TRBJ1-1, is SQTIHQWPATLVQPVGSPLSLECTVEGTSNPNLYWYRQAAGRGLQLLFYSVGIGQISSEVPQNLSASRPQDRQFILSSKKLLLSDSGFYLCAWKEGGTEAFFGQGTRLTVV.

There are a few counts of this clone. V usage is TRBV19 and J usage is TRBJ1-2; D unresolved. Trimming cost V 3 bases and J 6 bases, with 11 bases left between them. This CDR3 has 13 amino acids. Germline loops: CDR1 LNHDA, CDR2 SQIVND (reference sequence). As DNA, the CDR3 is TGTGCCAGTAGTATTTTCGCTTCTAATGGCTACACCTTC. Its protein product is CASSIFASNGYTF.

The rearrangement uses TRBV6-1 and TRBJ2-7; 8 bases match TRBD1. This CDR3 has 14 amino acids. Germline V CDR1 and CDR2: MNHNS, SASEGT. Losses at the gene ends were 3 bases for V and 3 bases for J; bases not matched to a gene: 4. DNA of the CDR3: TGTGCCAGCAGTGAGTTCGGACAGGGCTACGAGCAGTACTTC. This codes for CASSEFGQGYEQYF.

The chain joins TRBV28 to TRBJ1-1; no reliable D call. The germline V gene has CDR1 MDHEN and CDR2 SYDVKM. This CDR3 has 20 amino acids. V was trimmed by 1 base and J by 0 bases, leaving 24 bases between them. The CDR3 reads CASSLYFLDSSPFVNTEAFF. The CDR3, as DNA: TGTGCCAGCAGTTTATACTTTCTGGACTCCAGCCCGTTCGTGAACACTGAAGCTTTCTTT.

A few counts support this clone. CDR3 protein: CASQRKSDTEAFF. The CDR3 DNA reads as TGCGCCAGCCAGCGAAAATCGGACACTGAAGCTTTCTTT. The chain combines TRBV5-1 with TRBJ1-1; no reliable D call. CDR1 is SGHRS and CDR2 is YFSETQ in the germline V gene. V dropped 7 bases and J dropped 3 bases, with 13 bases sitting between them. The CDR3 covers 13 residues.

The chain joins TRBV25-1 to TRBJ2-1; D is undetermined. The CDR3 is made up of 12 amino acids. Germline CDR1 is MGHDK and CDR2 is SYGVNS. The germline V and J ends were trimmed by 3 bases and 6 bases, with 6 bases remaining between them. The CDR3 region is CASSDYSNEQFF. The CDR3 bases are TGTGCCAGCAGTGACTACTCCAATGAGCAGTTCTTC.

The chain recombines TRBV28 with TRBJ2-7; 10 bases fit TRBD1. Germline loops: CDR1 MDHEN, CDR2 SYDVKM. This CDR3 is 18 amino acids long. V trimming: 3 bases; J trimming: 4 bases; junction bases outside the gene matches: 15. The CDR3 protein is CASSLEPGQGSTRYEQYF. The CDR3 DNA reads TGTGCCAGCAGTTTGGAACCGGGACAGGGGAGCACGAGGTACGAGCAGTACTTC.

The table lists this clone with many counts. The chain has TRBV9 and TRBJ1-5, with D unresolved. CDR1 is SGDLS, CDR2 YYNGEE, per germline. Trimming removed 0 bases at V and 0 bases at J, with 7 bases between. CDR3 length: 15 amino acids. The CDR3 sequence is CASSVDSNSNQPQHF. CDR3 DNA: TGTGCCAGCAGCGTAGATTCGAATAGCAATCAGCCCCAGCATTTT.

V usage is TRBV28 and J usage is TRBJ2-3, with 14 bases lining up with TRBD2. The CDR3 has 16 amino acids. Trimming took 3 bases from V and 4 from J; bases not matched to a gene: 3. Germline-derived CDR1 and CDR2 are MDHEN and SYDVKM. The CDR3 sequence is CASSFTGLAGADTQYF. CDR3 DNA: TGTGCCAGCAGTTTCACGGGACTAGCGGGAGCAGATACGCAGTATTTT.

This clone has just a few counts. DNA of the CDR3: TGTGCCAGCACTGAGGCTAGCGGGACCTACAATGAGCAGTTCTTC. Translating gives CASTEASGTYNEQFF. This sequence joins TRBV2 and TRBJ2-1, with TRBD2 matching 9 bases. Trimming cost V 7 bases and J 2 bases; bases outside gene matches: 6. This CDR3 spans 15 amino acids. Germline V gives CDR1 SNHLY, CDR2 FYNNEI. Based on the CDR3 plus reference TRBV2 and TRBJ2-1, the full variable domain is EPEVTQTPSHQVTQMGQEVILRCVPISNHLYFYWYRQILGQKVEFLVSFYNNEISEKSEIFDDQFSVERPDGSNFTLKIRSTKLEDSAMYFCASTEASGTYNEQFFGPGTRLTVL.

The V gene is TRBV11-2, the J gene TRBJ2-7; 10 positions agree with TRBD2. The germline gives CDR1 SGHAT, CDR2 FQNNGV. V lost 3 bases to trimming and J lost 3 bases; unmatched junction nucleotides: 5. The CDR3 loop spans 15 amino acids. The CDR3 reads CASSLGGTSVYEQYF. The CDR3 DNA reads TGTGCCAGCAGCTTGGGTGGGACTAGCGTCTACGAGCAGTACTTC.

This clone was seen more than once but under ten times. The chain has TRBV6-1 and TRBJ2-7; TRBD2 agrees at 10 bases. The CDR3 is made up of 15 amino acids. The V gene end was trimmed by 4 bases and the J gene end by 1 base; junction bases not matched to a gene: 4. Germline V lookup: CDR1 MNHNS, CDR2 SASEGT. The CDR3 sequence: CASSALAGLSYEQYF. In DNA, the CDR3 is TGTGCCAGCAGTGCACTAGCGGGGTTATCCTACGAGCAGTACTTC.

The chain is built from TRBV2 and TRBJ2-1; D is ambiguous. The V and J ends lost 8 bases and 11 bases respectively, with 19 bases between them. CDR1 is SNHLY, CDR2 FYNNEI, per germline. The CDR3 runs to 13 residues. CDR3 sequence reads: CASGSNYVEKQFF. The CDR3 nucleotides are TGTGCCAGCGGATCCAACTACGTGGAGAAGCAGTTCTTC.

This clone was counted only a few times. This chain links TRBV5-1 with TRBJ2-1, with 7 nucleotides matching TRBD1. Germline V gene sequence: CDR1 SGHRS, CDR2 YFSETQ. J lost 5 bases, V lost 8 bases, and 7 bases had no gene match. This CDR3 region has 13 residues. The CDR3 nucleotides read TGCGCCAGTCACTTCGACAGGGACAATGAGCAGTTCTTC. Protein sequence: CASHFDRDNEQFF.

CDR3 region: CARGLVTLPDTQYF. In nucleotides, the CDR3 is TGCGCCAGGGGCCTGGTCACCCTCCCAGATACGCAGTATTTT. The chain links TRBV5-1 to TRBJ2-3; the D is unclear. Trimming cost V 8 bases and J 4 bases, with 17 bases left between them. Germline CDR1 SGHRS, CDR2 YFSETQ. This CDR3 contains 14 residues.

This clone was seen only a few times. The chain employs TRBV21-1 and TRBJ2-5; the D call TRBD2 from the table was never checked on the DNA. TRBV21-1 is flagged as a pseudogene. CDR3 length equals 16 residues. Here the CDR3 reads CASSKGRAGGCETQYF. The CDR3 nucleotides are TGTGCCAGCAGCAAGGGTAGGGCGGGAGGCTGTGAGACCCAGTACTTC.

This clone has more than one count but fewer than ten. The CDR3 spells CASKVREGEQYF. CDR3 nucleotide sequence: TGTGCCAGCAAAGTCAGGGAGGGCGAGCAGTACTTC. V and J are TRBV28 and TRBJ2-7; TRBD2 matches 7 bases. CDR1 and CDR2 (germline): MDHEN, SYDVKM. This CDR3 is built from 12 residues. The J segment lost 6 bases and the V segment lost 7 bases, leaving 6 bases of the junction unmatched.

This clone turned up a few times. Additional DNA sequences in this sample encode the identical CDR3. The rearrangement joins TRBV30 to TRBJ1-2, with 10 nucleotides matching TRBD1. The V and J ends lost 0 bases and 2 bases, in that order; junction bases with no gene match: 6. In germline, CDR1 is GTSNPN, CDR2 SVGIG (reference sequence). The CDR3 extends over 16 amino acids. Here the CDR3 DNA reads TGTGCCTGGAGTGTACAAGGGACAGGGGTAAACTATGGCTACACCTTC. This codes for CAWSVQGTGVNYGYTF.

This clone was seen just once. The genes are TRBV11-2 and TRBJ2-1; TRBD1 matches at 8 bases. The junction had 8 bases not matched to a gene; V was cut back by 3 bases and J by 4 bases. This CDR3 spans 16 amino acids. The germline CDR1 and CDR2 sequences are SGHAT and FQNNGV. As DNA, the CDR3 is TGTGCCAGCAGCTTGGTCCAGGGGGCACGTTACAATGAGCAGTTCTTC. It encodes CASSLVQGARYNEQFF.